Listed here is a single T cell receptor (beta chain). Its antigen is currently unknown. The data are from a study of T cell clonotyping in hematopoietic cell transplantation. Across the whole study: Recipients' pretransplant samples followed cytoreduction.

Germline V gene lookup returns CDR1 SGHAT and CDR2 FQNNGV. Trimming stripped 3 bases from V and 0 bases from J, with 17 bases between. This CDR3 region has 17 residues. General study findings and limits: Graft donor and pretransplant recipient Inverse Simpson Index values predicted broader posttransplant TCR diversity. Cells were unsorted, so CD4 and CD8 contributions were not separated.

Stated time point: recipient sample about 28 days before transplant, after cytoreduction. Profiled with immunoSEQ multiplex PCR; TCRdb holds only in-frame clones, not every one. The sample has about 50,000 clones; under 90% are singletons. This chain connects TRBV11-2 to TRBJ1-1; D uncertain. The receptor's source is a man in his 60s with biphenotypic leukemia. Some clones in this sample may be carry-over from other donors' samples. Specimen: peripheral blood mononuclear cells, collected before stem cell transplant. The CDR3 nucleotides are TGTGCCAGCAGCTTCCTTCGGACCGCTTTAATGAACACTGAAGCTTTCTTT. Translated, it gives CASSFLRTALMNTEAFF.